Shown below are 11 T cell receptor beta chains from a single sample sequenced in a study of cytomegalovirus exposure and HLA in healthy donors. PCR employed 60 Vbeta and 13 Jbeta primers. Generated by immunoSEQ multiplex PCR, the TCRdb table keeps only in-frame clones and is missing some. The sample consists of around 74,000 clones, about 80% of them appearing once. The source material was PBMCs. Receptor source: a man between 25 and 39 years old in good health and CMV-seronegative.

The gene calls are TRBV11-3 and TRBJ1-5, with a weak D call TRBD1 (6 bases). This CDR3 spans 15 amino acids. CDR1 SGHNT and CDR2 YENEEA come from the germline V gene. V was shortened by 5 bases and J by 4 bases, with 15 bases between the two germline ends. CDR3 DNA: TGTGCCAGCAGCCCCAGAGACAGGTCAAATCAGCCCCAGCATTTT. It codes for CASSPRDRSNQPQHF.

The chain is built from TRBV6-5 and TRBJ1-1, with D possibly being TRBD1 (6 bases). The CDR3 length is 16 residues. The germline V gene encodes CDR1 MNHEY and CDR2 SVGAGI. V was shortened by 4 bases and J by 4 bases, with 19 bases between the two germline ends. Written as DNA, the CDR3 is TGTGCCAGCAGTTTTTGGGGTACAGGGAGGGGCACTGAAGCTTTCTTT. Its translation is CASSFWGTGRGTEAFF.

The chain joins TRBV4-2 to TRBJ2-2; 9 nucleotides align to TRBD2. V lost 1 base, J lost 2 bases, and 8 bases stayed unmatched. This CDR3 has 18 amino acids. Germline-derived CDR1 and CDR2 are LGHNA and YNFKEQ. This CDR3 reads CASSQVGSSGENTGELFF. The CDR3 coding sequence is TGTGCCAGCAGCCAAGTCGGGTCTAGCGGGGAAAACACCGGGGAGCTGTTTTTT.

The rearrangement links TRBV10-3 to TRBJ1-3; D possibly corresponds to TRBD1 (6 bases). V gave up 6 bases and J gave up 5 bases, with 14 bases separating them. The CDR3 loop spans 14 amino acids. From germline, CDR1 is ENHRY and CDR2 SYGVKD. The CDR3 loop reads CAISSGTRRNTIYF. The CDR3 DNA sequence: TGTGCCATCAGCTCCGGGACAAGAAGAAACACCATATATTTT.

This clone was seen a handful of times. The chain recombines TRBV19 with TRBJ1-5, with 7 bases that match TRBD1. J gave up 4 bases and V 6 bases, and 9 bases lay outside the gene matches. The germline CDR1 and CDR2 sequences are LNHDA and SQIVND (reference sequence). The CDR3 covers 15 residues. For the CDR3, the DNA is TGTGCCAGTAGAACAGAGGGGGCTTCAAATCAGCCCCAGCATTTT. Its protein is CASRTEGASNQPQHF.

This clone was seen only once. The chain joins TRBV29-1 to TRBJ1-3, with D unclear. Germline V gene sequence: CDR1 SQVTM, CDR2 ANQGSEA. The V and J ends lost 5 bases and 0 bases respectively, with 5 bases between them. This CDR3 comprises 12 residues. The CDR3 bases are TGCAGCGTTACAGACTCTGGAAACACCATATATTTT. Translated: CSVTDSGNTIYF.

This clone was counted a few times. CDR3 sequence reads: CAWSTQTGRVSGYTF. CDR3 in DNA: TGTGCCTGGAGTACCCAGACAGGAAGGGTCTCCGGCTACACCTTC. The chain joins TRBV30 to TRBJ1-2; possibly TRBD1 for D (6 bases). The V and J ends lost 2 bases and 8 bases respectively, with 21 bases between them. This CDR3 has 15 residues. Germline V gives CDR1 GTSNPN, CDR2 SVGIG (reference sequence). Full variable domain (rest looked up from reference TRBV30 and TRBJ1-2): SQTIHQWPATLVQPVGSPLSLECTVEGTSNPNLYWYRQAAGRGLQLLFYSVGIGQISSEVPQNLSASRPQDRQFILSSKKLLLSDSGFYLCAWSTQTGRVSGYTFGSGTRLTVV.

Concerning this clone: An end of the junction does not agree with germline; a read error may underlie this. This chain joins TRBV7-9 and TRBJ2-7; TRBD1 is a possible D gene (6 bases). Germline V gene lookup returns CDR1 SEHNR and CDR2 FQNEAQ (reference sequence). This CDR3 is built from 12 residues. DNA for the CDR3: TGTTCCAGCAGCTTACAGGGTCCAGAGCAGTACTTC. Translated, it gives CSSSLQGPEQYF.

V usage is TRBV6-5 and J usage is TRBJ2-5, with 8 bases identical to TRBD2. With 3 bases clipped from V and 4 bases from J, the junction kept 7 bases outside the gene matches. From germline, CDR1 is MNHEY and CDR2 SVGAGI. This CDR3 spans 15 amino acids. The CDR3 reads CASSYSGLGGETQYF. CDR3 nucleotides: TGTGCCAGCAGTTATTCGGGACTAGGCGGAGAGACCCAGTACTTC.

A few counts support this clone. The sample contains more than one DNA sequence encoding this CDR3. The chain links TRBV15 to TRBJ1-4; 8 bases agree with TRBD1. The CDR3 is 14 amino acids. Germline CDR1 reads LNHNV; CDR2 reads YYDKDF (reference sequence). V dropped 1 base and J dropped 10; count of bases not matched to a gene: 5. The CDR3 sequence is CATSRGGQGGKLFF. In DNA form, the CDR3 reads TGTGCCACCAGCAGAGGAGGACAGGGAGGAAAACTGTTTTTT.

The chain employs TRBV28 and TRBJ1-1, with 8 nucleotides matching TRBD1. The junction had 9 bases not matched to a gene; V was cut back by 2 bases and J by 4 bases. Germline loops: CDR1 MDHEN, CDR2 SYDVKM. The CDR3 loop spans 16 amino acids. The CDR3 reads CASSLRQGARVTEAFF. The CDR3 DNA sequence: TGTGCCAGCAGTTTAAGGCAGGGGGCTAGGGTCACTGAAGCTTTCTTT.